The 3 T cell receptor beta chains presented below share a single source sample, sequenced in a study of cytotoxic CD8 clonotypes in ibrutinib-treated CLL. This table comes from immunoSEQ multiplex PCR, and its TCRdb copy is limited to in-frame clones, with some not included. This table holds over 120,000 clones, about 79% found once. Source: PBMCs, taken after 12 months of ibrutinib treatment. Receptor source: a human donor with chronic lymphocytic leukemia.

The genes are TRBV5-7 and TRBJ1-4, with 8 positions matching TRBD1. TRBV5-7 is assigned to the ORF class and has an uncertain function. This CDR3 comprises 17 residues. V dropped 6 bases and J dropped 7; count of bases not matched to a gene: 17. The CDR3 here is CASMWPGGLSVCEKLFF. The CDR3 nucleotides are TGTGCCAGCATGTGGCCAGGGGGCCTCTCAGTGTGTGAAAAACTGTTTTTT.

The V and J genes are TRBV18 and TRBJ2-1; the D call may be TRBD1 or TRBD2 (6 bases each). Per germline, CDR1 KGHSH and CDR2 LQKENI. Trimming took off 4 bases at V and 3 bases at J, with 13 bases between the two ends. CDR3 length: 15 amino acids. Written as DNA, the CDR3 is TGTGCCAGCTCACTAGTCGGGGGCCTCTACAATGAGCAGTTCTTC. Protein product: CASSLVGGLYNEQFF.

The CDR3 DNA reads TGTGCCAGCAGTCCCCCCGGGACAGACACAGATACGCAGTATTTT. It encodes CASSPPGTDTDTQYF. This chain connects TRBV28 to TRBJ2-3; 7 bases are shared with TRBD1. This CDR3 contains 15 residues. The V gene end was trimmed by 5 bases and the J gene end by 2 bases; junction bases not matched to a gene: 7. Germline assignment: CDR1 MDHEN and CDR2 SYDVKM.